The 23 T cell receptor beta chains below all came from one sample that was sequenced in a study of T cell repertoires in cytomegalovirus infection. TCRdb re-derived calls from the reads in MiXCR, one entry per CDR3 protein. Among 110,000 to 150,000 distinct CDR3 sequences, about 31% were seen once, and the ten largest hold about 56%. No antigens are known for them. The specimen comprised CD8+ T cells from cultured PBMCs, sampled from culture after CMV antigen stimulation. These receptors all stem from a human donor in good health (CMV status not recorded). Some clones in this sample may be carry-over from other donors' samples.

The V and J genes are TRBV7-9 and TRBJ1-5; 8 nucleotides align to TRBD1. This CDR3 has 17 residues. The trim removed 1 base at V and 3 bases at J, leaving 8 bases unmatched. CDR1 and CDR2 from the germline V gene are SEHNR and FQNEAQ (reference sequence). The CDR3 bases are TGTGCCAGCAGCTTAGGCTCGACAGGGGTGAACAATCAGCCCCAGCATTTT. This translates into CASSLGSTGVNNQPQHF.

This clonotype turned up a few times. The chain carries TRBV14 and TRBJ2-1; 7 positions agree with TRBD2. This CDR3 is 14 amino acids long. Germline CDR1 reads SGHDN; CDR2 reads FVKESK. Unmatched junction bases numbered 8, after V lost 4 bases and J lost 8 bases. The CDR3 sequence: CASSRSGRGHEQFF. CDR3 nucleotide sequence: TGTGCCAGCAGCCGGTCAGGGAGGGGCCATGAGCAGTTCTTC.

This chain connects TRBV10-3 to TRBJ2-7, with D tentatively TRBD1 (5 bases). CDR1 and CDR2 from the germline V gene are ENHRY and SYGVKD. V was shortened by 6 bases and J by 3 bases, with 18 bases between the two germline ends. The CDR3 length is 15 residues. The CDR3 sequence is CAISSSAGQGYEQYF. CDR3 sequence (DNA): TGTGCCATCAGCAGTTCGGCAGGGCAGGGCTACGAGCAGTACTTC.

V and J are TRBV2 and TRBJ1-1; no reliable D call. V lost 4 bases and J 6 bases, leaving 3 bases between the germline ends. There are 10 residues in the CDR3. Germline assignment: CDR1 SNHLY and CDR2 FYNNEI. CDR3 in amino acids: CASSGAEAFF. The CDR3 coding sequence is TGTGCCAGCAGTGGCGCTGAAGCTTTCTTT. The whole variable domain, filled in from reference TRBV2 and TRBJ1-1, reads EPEVTQTPSHQVTQMGQEVILRCVPISNHLYFYWYRQILGQKVEFLVSFYNNEISEKSEIFDDQFSVERPDGSNFTLKIRSTKLEDSAMYFCASSGAEAFFGQGTRLTVV.

The chain is built from TRBV7-9 and TRBJ2-3; 11 nucleotides line up with TRBD2. Germline CDR1 is SEHNR and CDR2 is FQNEAQ (reference sequence). The CDR3 consists of 15 residues. V dropped 4 bases and J dropped 2; count of bases not matched to a gene: 2. The CDR3 coding sequence is TGTGCCAGCAGCTCGGGACTAGCGGTCACAGATACGCAGTATTTT. The encoded protein is CASSSGLAVTDTQYF.

This clonotype was counted only a few times. The V and J genes are TRBV19 and TRBJ2-1; 15 nucleotides line up with TRBD2. Per the germline V gene, CDR1 is LNHDA and CDR2 is SQIVND (reference sequence). The CDR3 has 18 amino acids. V was clipped by 5 bases and J by 7 bases; unmatched bases: 12. DNA of the CDR3: TGTGCCAGTAGTGGGGCCTATGGACTAGCGGGGGGGCGGAATGAGCAGTTCTTC. This translates into CASSGAYGLAGGRNEQFF.

A few counts support this clonotype. The chain is built from TRBV7-9 and TRBJ1-4, with TRBD1 identical over 7 bases. The CDR3 covers 15 residues. Germline values: CDR1 SEHNR, CDR2 FQNEAQ (reference sequence). With V trimmed by 5 bases and J by 8 bases, 11 bases remained unmatched. Written as DNA, the CDR3 is TGTGCCAGCAGCGCCGACAGGGAGATTCGGGAAAAACTGTTTTTT. This codes for CASSADREIREKLFF.

The sample holds a few counts of this clonotype. The chain has TRBV7-4 and TRBJ2-7; 7 bases line up with TRBD1. Per germline, CDR1 SGHVT and CDR2 SQSDAQ. CDR3 length: 16 residues. The V gene end was trimmed by 5 bases and the J gene end by 0 bases; junction bases not matched to a gene: 10. The CDR3 region has the DNA TGTGCCAGCAGCCCAGGGGGTCTAGCCAGCTCCTACGAGCAGTACTTC. Translation: CASSPGGLASSYEQYF.

The chain has TRBV4-1 and TRBJ2-7; the match to TRBD1 covers 8 bases. V was clipped by 0 bases and J by 7 bases; unmatched bases: 11. Germline-derived CDR1 and CDR2 are MGHRA and YSYEKL. This CDR3 has 16 amino acids. CDR3 sequence reads: CASSQDAGQALREQYF. CDR3 coding DNA: TGCGCCAGCAGCCAAGATGCGGGACAGGCTCTGAGGGAGCAGTACTTC.

V is TRBV29-1 and J is TRBJ2-1, with TRBD2 as a possible D gene (5 bases). The CDR3 is made up of 13 amino acids. V lost 5 bases and J lost 4, with 12 bases in between. CDR1 and CDR2 from the germline V gene are SQVTM and ANQGSEA. The CDR3 bases are TGCAGCGTTTCCCTAACTAGTTACAATGAGCAGTTCTTC. Its protein is CSVSLTSYNEQFF.

This rearrangement joins TRBV7-9 to TRBJ2-1, with 8 positions matching TRBD2. The germline CDR1 and CDR2 sequences are SEHNR and FQNEAQ (reference sequence). The V and J ends lost 0 bases and 8 bases, in that order; junction bases with no gene match: 6. This CDR3 is built from 15 residues. The CDR3 spells CASSLARGAVYEQFF. CDR3 DNA sequence: TGTGCCAGCAGCTTAGCGCGGGGGGCCGTCTATGAGCAGTTCTTC.

J is TRBJ1-2 and V is TRBV4-1, with D possibly TRBD1 on 6 matching bases. Trimming removed 2 bases from V and 3 bases from J, with 25 bases in between. CDR1 MGHRA and CDR2 YSYEKL come from the germline V gene. This CDR3 has 19 residues. In DNA form, the CDR3 reads TGCGCCAGCAGCCAAAACCTCCGGGACATCTGGGAGTTGTACTATGGCTACACCTTC. Its translation: CASSQNLRDIWELYYGYTF.

V usage is TRBV19 and J usage is TRBJ2-1, with D possibly being TRBD1 (5 bases). With 3 bases removed from V and 7 bases from J, the gap between germline ends came to 10 bases. The length of the CDR3 is 13 residues. Germline CDR1 reads LNHDA; CDR2 reads SQIVND (reference sequence). The CDR3 reads CASSMSGWNEQFF. DNA of the CDR3: TGTGCCAGTAGTATGTCAGGGTGGAATGAGCAGTTCTTC.

The chain carries TRBV19 and TRBJ2-1, with TRBD2 matching over 8 bases. The V gene end was trimmed by 11 bases and the J gene end by 1 base; junction bases not matched to a gene: 7. This CDR3 has 14 residues. Germline V gene sequence: CDR1 LNHDA, CDR2 SQIVND (reference sequence). CDR3: CAVSAGGSYNEQFF. The CDR3 bases are TGTGCCGTTTCGGCGGGGGGATCCTACAATGAGCAGTTCTTC.

This clonotype was seen only a few times. The chain recombines TRBV7-9 with TRBJ2-1, with 7 bases matching TRBD2. V gave up 2 bases and J gave up 7 bases; unmatched junction bases: 5. There are 14 residues in the CDR3. Germline CDR1 SEHNR, CDR2 FQNEAQ (reference sequence). CDR3 residues: CASSLLAGVNEQFF. In nucleotides, the CDR3 is TGTGCCAGCAGCTTATTGGCGGGGGTGAATGAGCAGTTCTTC.

CDR3 amino acids: CSGDWGGAREQYF. Written as DNA, the CDR3 is TGCAGTGGGGATTGGGGGGGGGCCCGCGAGCAGTACTTC. This chain joins TRBV20-1 and TRBJ2-7; the D gene is possibly TRBD2 (7 bases). Trimming shortened V by 7 bases and J by 6 bases, and 19 bases separated the two germline ends. Looked up from germline, CDR1 is DFQATT and CDR2 is SNEGSKA (reference sequence). This CDR3 spans 13 amino acids.

The V call is TRBV7-6, the J call TRBJ2-3, with D possibly being TRBD2 (6 bases). The CDR3 consists of 15 residues. Deletions cut 5 bases from V and 1 base from J, with 13 bases between. Germline V CDR1 and CDR2: SGHVS, FNYEAQ. The CDR3 region is CASSQRVGGTDTQYF. The CDR3 bases are TGTGCCAGCAGCCAGCGGGTCGGGGGCACAGATACGCAGTATTTT.

This clonotype was seen a few times. J is TRBJ2-3 and V is TRBV28; no firm D call. The V end was cut by 7 bases, the J end by 3 bases, with 20 bases between. From germline, CDR1 is MDHEN and CDR2 SYDVKM. The CDR3 runs to 16 residues. The CDR3 DNA reads as TGTGCCAGCACCATGGACGGACCGGGTGGTACAGATACGCAGTATTTT. Translation gives CASTMDGPGGTDTQYF.

This clonotype appeared many times. The V call is TRBV12-3 or TRBV12-4, the J call TRBJ2-1; maybe TRBD2 (6 bases). This CDR3 comprises 15 residues. Trimming removed 1 base at V and 4 bases at J, with 11 bases between. CDR3: CASSLGGDSYNEQFF. The CDR3 region has the DNA TGTGCCAGCAGTTTAGGGGGGGACTCGTACAATGAGCAGTTCTTC.

There are a few counts of this clonotype. V usage is TRBV27 and J usage is TRBJ1-2; 7 bases are a match to TRBD1. CDR1 MNHEY and CDR2 SMNVEV come from the germline V gene (reference sequence). V lost 7 bases to trimming and J lost 8 bases; unmatched junction nucleotides: 16. CDR3 length: 15 amino acids. The CDR3 DNA is TGTGCCAGCACCCCAACAGGGGACTCTGCCTACGGCTACACCTTC. Its translation: CASTPTGDSAYGYTF.

V is TRBV7-9 and J is TRBJ2-7; a possible D gene is TRBD1 (6 bases). The CDR3 runs to 14 residues. The V and J ends lost 5 bases and 2 bases respectively, with 13 bases between them. Germline V gene sequence: CDR1 SEHNR, CDR2 FQNEAQ (reference sequence). Here the CDR3 reads CASSKDSGPYEQYF. CDR3 nucleotide sequence: TGTGCCAGCAGCAAGGACAGTGGGCCCTACGAGCAGTACTTC.

A few counts support this clonotype. The chain joins TRBV7-9 to TRBJ2-2; possibly TRBD1 for D (5 bases). Germline CDR1 SEHNR, CDR2 FQNEAQ (reference sequence). The CDR3 sequence is 15 residues long. Trimming took off 3 bases at V and 2 bases at J, with 10 bases between the two ends. CDR3 nucleotides: TGTGCCAGCAGCTTGCAGGGTAGTAACACCGGGGAGCTGTTTTTT. This sequence encodes CASSLQGSNTGELFF.

The genes are TRBV2 and TRBJ1-1, with TRBD1 matching 10 bases. Trimming took 6 bases from V and 0 from J; bases not matched to a gene: 7. The CDR3 is 16 amino acids. CDR1 and CDR2 (germline): SNHLY, FYNNEI. The CDR3: CASRESGTGVNTEAFF. The CDR3 DNA follows: TGTGCCAGCAGAGAGTCCGGGACAGGGGTGAACACTGAAGCTTTCTTT.